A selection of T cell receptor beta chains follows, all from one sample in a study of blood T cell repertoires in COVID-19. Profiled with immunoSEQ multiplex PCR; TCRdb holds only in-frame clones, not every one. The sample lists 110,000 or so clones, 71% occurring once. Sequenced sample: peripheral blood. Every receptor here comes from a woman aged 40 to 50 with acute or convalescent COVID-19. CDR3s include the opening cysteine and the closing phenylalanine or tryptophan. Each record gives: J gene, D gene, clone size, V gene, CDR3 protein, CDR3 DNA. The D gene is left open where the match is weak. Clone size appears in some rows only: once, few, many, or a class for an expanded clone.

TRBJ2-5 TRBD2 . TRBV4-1 CASSQAGTSGQETQYF TGCGCCAGCAGCCAAGCGGGGACTAGCGGACAAGAGACCCAGTACTTC
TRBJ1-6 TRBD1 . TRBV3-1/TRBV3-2 CASSQAGTGGNSPLHF TGTGCCAGCAGCCAAGCAGGGACAGGGGGCAATTCACCCCTCCACTTT
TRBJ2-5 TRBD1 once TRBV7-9 CASSKGQEIQETQYF TGTGCCAGCAGCAAGGGACAGGAAATCCAAGAGACCCAGTACTTC
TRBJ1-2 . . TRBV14 CASSQIQGYGYTF TGTGCCAGCAGCCAGATACAGGGCTATGGCTACACCTTC
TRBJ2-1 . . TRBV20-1 CSASSGHPEDEQFF TGCAGTGCTAGTTCCGGACACCCAGAGGATGAGCAGTTCTTC
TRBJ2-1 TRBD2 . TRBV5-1 CASSPYFPTSGGASEQFF TGCGCCAGCAGCCCTTATTTCCCCACTAGCGGGGGGGCAAGTGAGCAGTTCTTC
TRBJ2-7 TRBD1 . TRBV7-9 CASSFPGQEVYEQYF TGTGCCAGCAGCTTCCCGGGACAGGAGGTCTACGAGCAGTACTTC
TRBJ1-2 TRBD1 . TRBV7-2 CASSVGDSSNYGYTF TGTGCCAGCAGCGTGGGGGACAGCTCAAACTATGGCTACACCTTC
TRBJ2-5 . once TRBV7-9 CASSLGSEETQYF TGTGCCAGCAGCTTAGGCTCGGAAGAGACCCAGTACTTC
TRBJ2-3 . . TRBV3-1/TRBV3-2 CASSQTKFLGADTQYF TGTGCCAGCAGCCAAACCAAATTCCTAGGCGCAGATACGCAGTATTTT
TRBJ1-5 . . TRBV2 CASSGGDQPQHF TGTGCCAGCAGTGGGGGAGATCAGCCCCAGCATTTT
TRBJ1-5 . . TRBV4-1 CASSQDHGNQPQHF TGCGCCAGCAGCCAAGACCATGGCAATCAGCCCCAGCATTTT
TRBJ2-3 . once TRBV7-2 CASSSLAESTDTQYF TGTGCCAGCAGCTCCTTAGCGGAAAGCACAGATACGCAGTATTTT
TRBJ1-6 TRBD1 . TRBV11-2 CASSRDATGSSPLHF TGTGCCAGCAGTCGAGATGCGACAGGGTCCTCACCCCTCCACTTT
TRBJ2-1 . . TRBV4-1 CASSPDWDEQFF TGCGCCAGCAGCCCCGACTGGGATGAGCAGTTCTTC
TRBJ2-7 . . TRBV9 CASSPRTETYEQYF TGTGCCAGCAGCCCCCGGACAGAGACCTACGAGCAGTACTTC
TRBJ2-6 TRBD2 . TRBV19 CASSRTGGRSGANVLTF TGTGCCAGTAGTCGAACGGGGGGACGCTCTGGGGCCAACGTCCTGACTTTC
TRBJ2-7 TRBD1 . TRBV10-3 CAISVDRGAYEQYF TGTGCCATCAGTGTGGACAGGGGCGCCTACGAGCAGTACTTC
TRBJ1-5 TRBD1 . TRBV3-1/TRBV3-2 CASSHRQGYSNQPQHF TGTGCCAGCAGCCACAGACAGGGTTATAGCAATCAGCCCCAGCATTTT
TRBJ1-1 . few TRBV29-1 CSVDLGIGDKAFF TGCAGCGTTGATTTGGGCATCGGGGATAAAGCTTTCTTT
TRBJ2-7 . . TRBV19 CASSIIGGNTYEQYF TGTGCCAGTAGTATCATTGGGGGGAACACCTACGAGCAGTACTTC
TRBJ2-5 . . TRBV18 CASSPALQETQYF TGTGCCAGCTCACCAGCACTACAAGAGACCCAGTACTTC
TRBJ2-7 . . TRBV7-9 CASSEAYEQYF TGTGCCAGCAGCGAGGCCTACGAGCAGTACTTC
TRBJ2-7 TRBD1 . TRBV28 CASFETGTGTYEQYF TGTGCCAGTTTTGAAACCGGGACAGGGACCTACGAGCAGTACTTC
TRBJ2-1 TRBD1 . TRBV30 CAWKIWQGVNNEQFF TGTGCCTGGAAGATTTGGCAGGGGGTAAACAATGAGCAGTTCTTC
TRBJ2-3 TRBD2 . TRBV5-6 CASSDGLAGADTQYF TGTGCCAGCAGCGACGGACTAGCGGGGGCAGATACGCAGTATTTT
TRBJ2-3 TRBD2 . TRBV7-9 CASSLGAGGGADTQYF TGTGCCAGCAGCTTAGGGGCTGGCGGGGGGGCAGATACGCAGTATTTT